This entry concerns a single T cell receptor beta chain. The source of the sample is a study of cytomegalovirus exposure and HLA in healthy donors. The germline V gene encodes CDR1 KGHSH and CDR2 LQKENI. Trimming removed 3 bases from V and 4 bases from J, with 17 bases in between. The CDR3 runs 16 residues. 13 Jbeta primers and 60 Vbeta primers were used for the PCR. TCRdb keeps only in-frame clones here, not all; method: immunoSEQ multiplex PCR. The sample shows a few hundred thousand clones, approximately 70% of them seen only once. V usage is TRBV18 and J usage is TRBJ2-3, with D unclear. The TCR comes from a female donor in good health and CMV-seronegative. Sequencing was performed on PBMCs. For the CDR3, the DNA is TGTGCCAGCTCACCCATGTCTCGACAAGTGTCAGATACGCAGTATTTT. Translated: CASSPMSRQVSDTQYF.